The rows below give T cell receptor beta chains drawn from one sample of a study of identical twins' blood T cells. Using its own MiXCR run on the 5' RACE reads, TCRdb lists one record per CDR3 protein. The table records roughly 380,000 distinct CDR3 sequences, over 25% of them present only once. Sequencing was performed on PBMCs. The receptor source for this set is a woman aged 18-55 years in good health. Both conserved end residues are part of each CDR3. The order of the fields is CDR3 DNA, CDR3 protein, J gene, clone size, V gene, D gene. A D gene is named only where the DNA matches it firmly. The size field is filled for only some rows; it gives once, few, many or a size class.

TGTGCCAGCAGGGAGGGGGCTCCGGACACTGAAGCTTTCTTT | CASREGAPDTEAFF | TRBJ1-1 | few | TRBV6-2/TRBV6-3 | TRBD1
TGCAGTGGGAAGAGGGGGGCCGGCAATGAGCAGTTCTTC | CSGKRGAGNEQFF | TRBJ2-1 | - | TRBV20-1 | -
TGTGCCAGCAGCTTAGATTGGCGGTCCAATGAGCAGTTCTTC | CASSLDWRSNEQFF | TRBJ2-1 | - | TRBV11-2 | -
TGTGCCAGCAGTTCGGTAGGGAGGGAAGCTTTCTTT | CASSSVGREAFF | TRBJ1-1 | few | TRBV27 | -
TGTGCCAGTAGTATTTTTGAACGGGGCTACACCTTC | CASSIFERGYTF | TRBJ1-2 | - | TRBV19 | -
TGTGCCAGCAGTTCGGGACGGAGCTCCTACGAGCAGTACTTC | CASSSGRSSYEQYF | TRBJ2-7 | - | TRBV28 | -
TGTGCCAGCAGCGTCCATAGGGGAGCCGGAAACACCATATATTTT | CASSVHRGAGNTIYF | TRBJ1-3 | - | TRBV7-2 | -
TGCGCCAGCAGCCTACAGGGGGGATATGAAAAACTGTTTTTT | CASSLQGGYEKLFF | TRBJ1-4 | - | TRBV5-1 | TRBD1
TGTGCCAGCAGTACCCCGGATCGATCCTACGAGCAGTACTTC | CASSTPDRSYEQYF | TRBJ2-7 | - | TRBV3-1 | -
TGCAGCGTTTCGACAGACATCGGTTCACCCCTCCACTTT | CSVSTDIGSPLHF | TRBJ1-6 | few | TRBV29-1 | -
TGTGCCAGCAGGGAAATGGGCCATCAGCCCCAGCATTTT | CASREMGHQPQHF | TRBJ1-5 | few | TRBV19 | -
TGTGCCAGCAGTCGTTGGGCAGGGGATGCCACTGAAGCTTTCTTT | CASSRWAGDATEAFF | TRBJ1-1 | - | TRBV12-3/TRBV12-4 | -
TGCAGTGCTAGCACGGACAGGGGCTTTAACACTGAAGCTTTCTTT | CSASTDRGFNTEAFF | TRBJ1-1 | - | TRBV20-1 | TRBD1
TGCAGCGTTGAAGATCTACAGGGTCACTGGTACGAGCAGTACTTC | CSVEDLQGHWYEQYF | TRBJ2-7 | - | TRBV29-1 | -
TGTGCCACCAGCAGAGACCTGGGACTCCTCGGGGAGCTGTTTTTT | CATSRDLGLLGELFF | TRBJ2-2 | few | TRBV15 | -
TGCAGCGTTGGACAGACTTACGAGCAGTACTTC | CSVGQTYEQYF | TRBJ2-7 | many | TRBV29-1 | -
TGTGCCAGCAGCTACGAGATGAGCACAGATACGCAGTATTTT | CASSYEMSTDTQYF | TRBJ2-3 | once | TRBV7-9 | -
TGTGCCAGCAGTTTCAGGACTAGCGGGACCTACGAGCAGTACTTC | CASSFRTSGTYEQYF | TRBJ2-7 | few | TRBV12-3/TRBV12-4 | TRBD2
TGTGCCAGCAGCTTCACGTTCGGTAGCGGGTACACAGATACGCAGTATTTT | CASSFTFGSGYTDTQYF | TRBJ2-3 | - | TRBV11-2 | TRBD2
TGCAGTGCTATAGACAGGGGGAATGGCTACACCTTC | CSAIDRGNGYTF | TRBJ1-2 | - | TRBV20-1 | TRBD1
TGTGCCAGTACGGGAAAGGGGACAGGATCCTACAATGAGCAGTTCTTC | CASTGKGTGSYNEQFF | TRBJ2-1 | few | TRBV19 | TRBD1
TGCAGCGTTCTGACATTTAACTATGGCTACACCTTC | CSVLTFNYGYTF | TRBJ1-2 | few | TRBV29-1 | -
TGTGCCAGCAGTCTCCTAGGAGAGGGCTACACCTTC | CASSLLGEGYTF | TRBJ1-2 | many | TRBV5-4 | -
TGCAGCGTGGTAGCGGGAGTGTCGCAGTATTTT | CSVVAGVSQYF | TRBJ2-3 | - | TRBV29-1 | TRBD2
TGTGCCAGCAGCTCTGGACAGGCCACCTTAACCGGGGAGCTGTTTTTT | CASSSGQATLTGELFF | TRBJ2-2 | - | TRBV7-9 | TRBD1
TGCAGTGCTAGACAAGTGGACAGGAACACTGAAGCTTTCTTT | CSARQVDRNTEAFF | TRBJ1-1 | many | TRBV20-1 | -
TGCAGTGCTAGAGATGACAGGGACGAAGCTTTCTTT | CSARDDRDEAFF | TRBJ1-1 | few | TRBV20-1 | TRBD1
TGTGCCAGCAGCCAAATAATAGCGGGAACCAGTAATTACGAGCAGTACTTC | CASSQIIAGTSNYEQYF | TRBJ2-7 | - | TRBV7-2 | TRBD2
TGTGCCACCAGCAGTGCCTTTCAGGTTGAAGCTTTCTTT | CATSSAFQVEAFF | TRBJ1-1 | few | TRBV15 | -
TGTGCCAGCAGCTTCAAAGGGTGGGGGCAGTATTTT | CASSFKGWGQYF | TRBJ2-3 | - | TRBV7-2 | -
TGTGCCAGTAGTCCAGACAGGGGGGTAGGTAATGAGCAGTTCTTC | CASSPDRGVGNEQFF | TRBJ2-1 | - | TRBV19 | TRBD1
TGTGCCAGCAGTCCCCTCCCGGACCCAGAGACCCAGTACTTC | CASSPLPDPETQYF | TRBJ2-5 | few | TRBV12-3/TRBV12-4 | -
TGCAGTGCTAGCCCTACCTGGGGGAATGAAGCTTTCTTT | CSASPTWGNEAFF | TRBJ1-1 | once | TRBV20-1 | -
TGTGCCAGCAGGTTAGAGTGCATTCGGGACTACGAGCAGTACTTC | CASRLECIRDYEQYF | TRBJ2-7 | few | TRBV6-4 | -
TGTGCCGGCAGCTCGCGACAGGGGGCTGAAGCTTTCTTT | CAGSSRQGAEAFF | TRBJ1-1 | - | TRBV7-6 | TRBD1
TGTGCCAAGAGCTCCTACAATGAGCAGTTCTTC | CAKSSYNEQFF | TRBJ2-1 | few | TRBV2 | -
TGCGCCAGCAGCCTGACAGTGGGCAGCGGTGTTGTGAATGAGCAGTTCTTC | CASSLTVGSGVVNEQFF | TRBJ2-1 | - | TRBV5-1 | -
TGTGCCAGCAGCTTACAAGGTTCGGGGAACACTGAAGCTTTCTTT | CASSLQGSGNTEAFF | TRBJ1-1 | - | TRBV7-2 | -
TGTGCCAGCAGTACCAAGTGGGGACAGGACACAGATACGCAGTATTTT | CASSTKWGQDTDTQYF | TRBJ2-3 | few | TRBV12-3/TRBV12-4 | TRBD1
TGTGCCAGCACCCCGGCAGTTAGCAATCAGCCCCAGCATTTT | CASTPAVSNQPQHF | TRBJ1-5 | - | TRBV12-3/TRBV12-4 | -
TGTGCCAGCAGTTACTCTAGGGAAGCTAACTATGGCTACGCCTTC | CASSYSREANYGYAF | TRBJ1-2 | - | TRBV6-6 | -
TGCAGTGCTCCTCGACAGGGTGTCGAAAAACTGTTTTTT | CSAPRQGVEKLFF | TRBJ1-4 | few | TRBV20-1 | TRBD1
TGCAGCGTTACAGGGTTTACGAACACTGAAGCTTTCTTT | CSVTGFTNTEAFF | TRBJ1-1 | few | TRBV29-1 | -